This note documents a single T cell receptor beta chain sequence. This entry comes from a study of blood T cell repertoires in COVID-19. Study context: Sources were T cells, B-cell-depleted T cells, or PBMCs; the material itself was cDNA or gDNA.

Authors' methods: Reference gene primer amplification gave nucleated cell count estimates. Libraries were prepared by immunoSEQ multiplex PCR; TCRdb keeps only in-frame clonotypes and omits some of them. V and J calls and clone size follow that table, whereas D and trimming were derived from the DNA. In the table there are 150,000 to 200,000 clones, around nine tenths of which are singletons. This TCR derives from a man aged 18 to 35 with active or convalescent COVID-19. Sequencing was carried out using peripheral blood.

CDR3 nucleotide sequence: TGTGCCTGGAGTAGAACTCCGGGATATGGCTACACCTTC. As protein: CAWSRTPGYGYTF. The chain combines TRBV30 with TRBJ1-2, with unresolved D. Germline V lookup: CDR1 GTSNPN, CDR2 SVGIG (reference sequence). V shed 2 bases and J shed 5 bases, with 12 bases lying between them. This CDR3 contains 13 residues. Combining the CDR3 with reference TRBV30 and TRBJ1-2 gives the whole variable domain SQTIHQWPATLVQPVGSPLSLECTVEGTSNPNLYWYRQAAGRGLQLLFYSVGIGQISSEVPQNLSASRPQDRQFILSSKKLLLSDSGFYLCAWSRTPGYGYTFGSGTRLTVV.